These T cell receptor beta chains were read from a single sample in a study of blood T cells in healthy people across ages. In TCRdb, the 5' RACE reads were re-called with MiXCR into one record per CDR3 protein. The profile shows more than 1 million distinct CDR3 sequences, more than 35% of them singletons. Sequencing was carried out using blood. All receptors derive from an older woman in good health. CDR3s include the opening cysteine and the closing phenylalanine or tryptophan. A D gene is named only where the DNA matches it firmly. Clone size is given for some rows only: seen once, a few or many times, or a class if the clone is expanded.

V gene: TRBV18
D gene: TRBD2
J gene: TRBJ2-1
clone size: -
CDR3 protein: CASSPRLSGNSYNEQFF
CDR3 DNA: TGTGCCAGCTCACCCCGGCTTAGCGGGAACTCCTACAATGAGCAGTTCTTC

V gene: TRBV6-2/TRBV6-3
D gene: TRBD2
J gene: TRBJ2-5
clone size: few
CDR3 protein: CASSYQSRMAGGRQETQYF
CDR3 DNA: TGTGCCAGCAGTTACCAATCCCGTATGGCGGGAGGGCGCCAAGAGACCCAGTACTTC

V gene: TRBV2
D gene: -
J gene: TRBJ2-4
clone size: -
CDR3 protein: CASNRVGYERYF
CDR3 DNA: TGTGCCAGCAACCGGGTCGGCTACGAGCGGTACTTC

V gene: TRBV28
D gene: -
J gene: TRBJ2-7
clone size: few
CDR3 protein: CASNHRSGPPSSYEQYF
CDR3 DNA: TGTGCCAGCAACCACCGGTCGGGGCCTCCTAGCTCCTACGAGCAGTACTTC

V gene: TRBV7-9
D gene: -
J gene: TRBJ2-7
clone size: -
CDR3 protein: CASSNYDGAYEQYF
CDR3 DNA: TGTGCCAGCAGCAACTACGACGGAGCCTACGAGCAGTACTTC

V gene: TRBV10-3
D gene: -
J gene: TRBJ2-1
clone size: -
CDR3 protein: CAISRRDGKPGKQFF
CDR3 DNA: TGTGCCATCAGTAGGCGTGATGGAAAGCCGGGAAAGCAGTTCTTC

V gene: TRBV4-1
D gene: TRBD1
J gene: TRBJ2-3
clone size: -
CDR3 protein: CASSHFDRGSADTQYF
CDR3 DNA: TGCGCCAGCAGTCACTTCGACAGGGGGAGCGCAGATACGCAGTATTTT

V gene: TRBV5-1
D gene: -
J gene: TRBJ2-3
clone size: -
CDR3 protein: CASSFGTGTRDTDTRYF
CDR3 DNA: -

V gene: TRBV29-1
D gene: TRBD1
J gene: TRBJ1-1
clone size: -
CDR3 protein: CSVDTLRDRGSMGTEAFF
CDR3 DNA: TGCAGCGTCGACACACTGCGGGACAGGGGATCCATGGGCACTGAAGCTTTCTTT

V gene: TRBV6-4
D gene: TRBD2
J gene: TRBJ2-3
clone size: -
CDR3 protein: CASSDSPGGTDTQYF
CDR3 DNA: TGTGCCAGCAGTGACTCCCCGGGAGGAACAGATACGCAGTATTTT

V gene: TRBV28
D gene: TRBD1
J gene: TRBJ2-7
clone size: -
CDR3 protein: CASSPRDRGVYEQYF
CDR3 DNA: TGTGCCAGCAGTCCCCGGGACAGGGGAGTCTACGAGCAGTACTTC

V gene: TRBV27
D gene: TRBD1
J gene: TRBJ1-2
clone size: once
CDR3 protein: CASSLGTGGAPANYGYTF
CDR3 DNA: TGTGCCAGCAGTTTGGGCACAGGGGGCGCCCCAGCTAACTATGGCTACACCTTC

V gene: TRBV7-2
D gene: -
J gene: TRBJ2-3
clone size: few
CDR3 protein: CASSLGARTNKRWDTQYF
CDR3 DNA: TGTGCCAGCAGCTTAGGGGCCCGAACGAACAAGAGATGGGATACGCAGTATTTT

V gene: TRBV18
D gene: TRBD1
J gene: TRBJ2-7
clone size: -
CDR3 protein: CASSPYLPGQGQYEQYF
CDR3 DNA: TGTGCCAGCTCACCTTACCTTCCGGGACAGGGGCAATACGAGCAGTACTTC

V gene: TRBV20-1
D gene: -
J gene: TRBJ1-2
clone size: few
CDR3 protein: CSAITGRSTQYGYTF
CDR3 DNA: TGCAGTGCCATCACAGGGAGGTCCACCCAATATGGCTACACCTTC